A single sample gave rise to the 22 T cell receptor beta chains below, sequenced in a study of blood T cell repertoires in COVID-19. This table comes from immunoSEQ multiplex PCR, and its TCRdb copy is limited to in-frame clones, with some not included. This table holds about 400,000 clones, roughly 91% found once. The sample comprised peripheral blood. The source of these receptors is a woman aged 25 to 39 with acute or convalescent COVID-19.

The chain links TRBV10-3 to TRBJ2-1, with D uncertain. This CDR3 has 12 amino acids. V gave up 2 bases and J gave up 5 bases, with 4 bases separating them. In germline, CDR1 is ENHRY, CDR2 SYGVKD. The CDR3: CAISETDNEQFF. For the CDR3, the DNA is TGTGCCATCAGTGAGACAGACAATGAGCAGTTCTTC.

This sequence joins TRBV20-1 and TRBJ2-7; D is unresolved. V dropped 6 bases and J dropped 7 bases, with 13 bases sitting between them. Germline CDR1 DFQATT, CDR2 SNEGSKA (reference sequence). The CDR3 has 11 residues. The chain's CDR3 is CSAFDQTEQYF. Written as DNA, the CDR3 is TGCAGTGCGTTCGACCAGACTGAGCAGTACTTC.

The chain carries TRBV6-2 or TRBV6-3 and TRBJ1-1; possibly TRBD1 for D (5 bases). Trimming took 5 bases from V and 4 from J, leaving 17 bases between them. CDR1 and CDR2 (germline): MNHEY, SVGEGT. CDR3 length: 15 amino acids. For the CDR3, the DNA is TGTGCCAGCAGTCCAACTACCGGGGGGGGCACTGAAGCTTTCTTT. Residues: CASSPTTGGGTEAFF.

This clone has only one observation. This CDR3 is CAIQDKSGGNYEQYF. The CDR3 nucleotides read TGTGCCATCCAAGATAAGTCGGGGGGAAACTACGAGCAGTACTTC. This rearrangement joins TRBV10-3 to TRBJ2-7; 7 nucleotides match TRBD2. Germline trimming cut 8 bases from V and 3 bases from J; bases unmatched to any gene: 13. This CDR3 spans 15 amino acids. Germline loops: CDR1 ENHRY, CDR2 SYGVKD.

The J gene is TRBJ2-5, the V gene TRBV3-1 (or the pseudogene TRBV3-2), with D perhaps TRBD1 (6 bases). There are 15 residues in the CDR3. V was cut by 0 bases and J by 2 bases, with 10 bases left in between. Germline V gives CDR1 LGHDT, CDR2 YNNKEL (reference sequence). The CDR3 coding sequence is TGTGCCAGCAGCCAAGATTTACAGGGACAAGAGACCCAGTACTTC. Encoded protein: CASSQDLQGQETQYF.

This rearrangement joins TRBV7-6 to TRBJ2-3, with 9 bases identical to TRBD2. The CDR3 contains 15 residues. Per the germline V gene, CDR1 is SGHVS and CDR2 is FNYEAQ. The J segment lost 3 bases and the V segment lost 7 bases, leaving 8 bases of the junction unmatched. As DNA, the CDR3 is TGTGCCAGCACCATAGGCGGGGGGGCGACAGATACGCAGTATTTT. This sequence encodes CASTIGGGATDTQYF.

This clone was found once. The chain couples TRBV6-5 to TRBJ1-1; TRBD1 is a possible D gene (5 bases). This CDR3 comprises 15 residues. The V gene lost 2 bases and the J gene lost 0 bases, with 10 bases spanning the gap. CDR1 is MNHEY, CDR2 SVGAGI, per germline. Here the CDR3 reads CASSYGGALNTEAFF. The CDR3 nucleotides are TGTGCCAGCAGTTACGGTGGGGCTTTGAACACTGAAGCTTTCTTT.

The CDR3: CASSGLPGLAQYF. The CDR3 region has the DNA TGCGCCAGCAGCGGACTACCTGGATTGGCCCAGTACTTC. V and J are TRBV5-1 and TRBJ2-5; TRBD2 might be the D (6 bases). Germline loops: CDR1 SGHRS, CDR2 YFSETQ. V dropped 4 bases and J dropped 9 bases, with 16 bases sitting between them. This CDR3 contains 13 residues.

This chain connects TRBV18 to TRBJ2-1, with a tentative D call TRBD2 (5 bases). Trimming shortened V by 2 bases and J by 0 bases, and 17 bases separated the two germline ends. This CDR3 has 18 residues. Per the germline V gene, CDR1 is KGHSH and CDR2 is LQKENI. The CDR3: CASSPGPTPRGSYNEQFF. In DNA form, the CDR3 reads TGTGCCAGCTCACCAGGTCCCACCCCTCGGGGCTCCTACAATGAGCAGTTCTTC. Drawing the rest from reference TRBV18 and TRBJ2-1, the complete variable domain is NAGVMQNPRHLVRRRGQEARLRCSPMKGHSHVYWYRQLPEEGLKFMVYLQKENIIDESGMPKERFSAEFPKEGPSILRIQQVVRGDSAAYFCASSPGPTPRGSYNEQFFGPGTRLTVL.

The J gene is TRBJ2-6, the V gene TRBV6-1; D might be TRBD1 (6 bases). The germline V gene has CDR1 MNHNS and CDR2 SASEGT. Trimming cost V 4 bases and J 4 bases, with 14 bases left between them. CDR3 length: 16 amino acids. The CDR3 region is CASSAGERAGANVLTF. CDR3 nucleotides: TGTGCCAGCAGTGCAGGGGAACGGGCCGGGGCCAACGTCCTGACTTTC.

V gene TRBV7-2 combines with J gene TRBJ2-7; 11 positions agree with TRBD1. Germline V gene data show CDR1 as SGHTA and CDR2 as FQGNSA. J was trimmed by 2 bases and V by 5 bases; bases with no gene match: 8. There are 16 residues in the CDR3. CDR3 amino acids: CASSPWDRGYTYEQYF. The CDR3 nucleotides read TGTGCCAGCAGCCCTTGGGACAGGGGGTATACCTACGAGCAGTACTTC.

This chain links TRBV11-2 with TRBJ1-2; D may be TRBD1 (6 bases). Trimming removed 5 bases at V and 4 bases at J, with 14 bases between. The V gene's germline CDR1 is SGHAT and CDR2 FQNNGV. The CDR3 spans 14 residues. CDR3 residues: CASSVDRYAYGYTF. The CDR3 DNA reads TGTGCCAGCAGCGTCGACAGGTACGCCTATGGCTACACCTTC.

CDR3 sequence: CASSQIYRDTDTQYF. DNA for the CDR3: TGCGCCAGCAGCCAGATTTACAGGGACACAGATACGCAGTATTTT. The chain links TRBV4-1 to TRBJ2-3, with D maybe TRBD1 (6 bases). V was shortened by 3 bases and J by 2 bases, with 12 bases between the two germline ends. Looked up from germline, CDR1 is MGHRA and CDR2 is YSYEKL. CDR3 length equals 15 residues.

The rearrangement uses TRBV6-5 and TRBJ2-3; 7 bases map to TRBD1. Per the germline V gene, CDR1 is MNHEY and CDR2 is SVGAGI. Trimming at V came to 10 bases and at J to 4 bases, leaving 11 bases not matched to a gene. The CDR3 is 14 amino acids. CDR3 region: CATLKGASSDTQYF. DNA of the CDR3: TGTGCCACCCTCAAGGGGGCGAGCTCAGATACGCAGTATTTT.

V usage is TRBV2 and J usage is TRBJ2-2; 7 bases align to TRBD2. Germline CDR1 and CDR2: SNHLY and FYNNEI. Trimming at V came to 4 bases and at J to 1 base, leaving 3 bases not matched to a gene. CDR3 size: 15 residues. CDR3 amino acids: CASSGDYRNTGELFF. The CDR3 coding sequence is TGTGCCAGCAGTGGGGACTATCGGAACACCGGGGAGCTGTTTTTT.

This chain links TRBV28 with TRBJ2-7, with D possibly being TRBD1 (6 bases). Germline V gene lookup returns CDR1 MDHEN and CDR2 SYDVKM. The CDR3 is 15 residues long. The germline V and J ends were trimmed by 5 bases and 5 bases, with 19 bases remaining between them. Written as DNA, the CDR3 is TGTGCCAGCAGTCAGCACAGGGTTGGAAGTAACGAGCAGTACTTC. It translates to CASSQHRVGSNEQYF.

A few counts support this clone. This chain links TRBV6-7 with TRBJ1-5; D might be TRBD1 (6 bases). TRBV6-7 is an ORF, and what it does is uncertain. Between the trimmed V and J ends, which lost 5 bases and 4 bases, there was a span of 15 bases. This CDR3 has 15 residues. CDR3 amino acids: CASSMVRGTNQPQHF. The CDR3, as DNA: TGTGCCAGCAGTATGGTCAGGGGAACGAATCAGCCCCAGCATTTT.

The chain joins TRBV11-2 to TRBJ1-2, with TRBD1 identical over 10 bases. V lost 5 bases and J lost 0; bases outside the gene matches: 15. This CDR3 is 19 amino acids long. Per the germline V gene, CDR1 is SGHAT and CDR2 is FQNNGV. The CDR3 loop reads CASSPNSRDRGPANYGYTF. As DNA, the CDR3 is TGTGCCAGCAGCCCAAATAGCCGGGACAGGGGCCCAGCTAACTATGGCTACACCTTC.

V gene TRBV2 combines with J gene TRBJ2-7; TRBD1 agrees at 9 bases. The germline V gene encodes CDR1 SNHLY and CDR2 FYNNEI. The CDR3 has 17 amino acids. V trimming: 0 bases; J trimming: 4 bases; junction bases outside the gene matches: 10. Written as DNA, the CDR3 is TGTGCCAGCAGTGAAGCTCGTTTGAGGGACAGGGCGTACGAGCAGTACTTC. It encodes CASSEARLRDRAYEQYF.

The gene calls are TRBV29-1 and TRBJ2-2, with 9 bases fitting TRBD1. The V gene's germline CDR1 is SQVTM and CDR2 ANQGSEA. V was clipped by 5 bases and J by 1 base; unmatched bases: 2. The CDR3 has 14 residues. Here the CDR3 DNA reads TGCAGCGTTAGGGACAGGGTGAACACCGGGGAGCTGTTTTTT. Translation gives CSVRDRVNTGELFF.

The V gene is TRBV7-3, the J gene TRBJ2-7; D might be TRBD2 (5 bases). This CDR3 spans 14 amino acids. Trimming took 5 bases from V and 2 from J, leaving 13 bases between them. Germline V lookup: CDR1 SGHTA, CDR2 FQGTGA. The CDR3 reads CASSPEHGTYEQYF. CDR3 in DNA: TGTGCCAGCAGCCCAGAGCACGGGACCTACGAGCAGTACTTC.

The gene calls are TRBV15 and TRBJ1-2; no reliable D call. There are 13 residues in the CDR3. Trimming pared 0 bases from V and 4 bases from J, leaving 6 bases between. The germline CDR1 and CDR2 sequences are LNHNV and YYDKDF (reference sequence). CDR3 in DNA: TGTGCCACCAGCAGAGAGGGCAGCTATGGCTACACCTTC. This sequence encodes CATSREGSYGYTF. Combining the CDR3 with reference TRBV15 and TRBJ1-2 gives the whole variable domain DAMVIQNPRYQVTQFGKPVTLSCSQTLNHNVMYWYQQKSSQAPKLLFHYYDKDFNNEADTPDNFQSRRPNTSFCFLDIRSPGLGDTAMYLCATSREGSYGYTFGSGTRLTVV.